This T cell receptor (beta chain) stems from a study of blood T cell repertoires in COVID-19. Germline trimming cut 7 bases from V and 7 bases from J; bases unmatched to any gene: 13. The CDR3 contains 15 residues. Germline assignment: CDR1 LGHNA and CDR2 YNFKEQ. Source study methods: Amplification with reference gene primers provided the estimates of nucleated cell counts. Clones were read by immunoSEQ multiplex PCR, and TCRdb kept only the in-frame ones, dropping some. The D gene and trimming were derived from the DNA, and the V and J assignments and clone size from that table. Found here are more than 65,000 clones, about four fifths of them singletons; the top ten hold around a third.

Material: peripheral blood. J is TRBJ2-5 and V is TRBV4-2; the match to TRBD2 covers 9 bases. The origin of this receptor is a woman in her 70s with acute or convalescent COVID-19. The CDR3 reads CASKGSSGRTWTQYF. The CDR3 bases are TGTGCCAGCAAGGGGTCAAGCGGGAGGACATGGACCCAGTACTTC.